This T cell receptor (beta chain) was captured by sequencing in a study of blood T cells in healthy people across ages. The second PCR ran about 6 to 12 cycles with a sample-barcoded 5' primer and J-beta primers. TCRdb passed the 5' RACE reads through MiXCR, listing each CDR3 protein once. Of about 940,000 distinct CDR3 sequences listed, 45% to 50% were seen once; the top ten hold roughly 12%. There are 13 residues in the CDR3. In germline, CDR1 is MGHRA, CDR2 YSYEKL. Germline trimming cut 5 bases from V and 11 bases from J; bases unmatched to any gene: 11. This clonotype occurred a few times. The gene calls are TRBV4-1 and TRBJ2-5, with TRBD2 identical over 7 bases. Sequencing was performed on blood. The origin of this receptor is a man aged 30-40 years in good health. The DNA for the CDR3 is TGCGCCAGCAGCACTGCTAGCGGTTCTGGGCAGTACTTC. Translation: CASSTASGSGQYF.